This T cell receptor (beta chain) came from a study of blood T cell repertoires in COVID-19. Study as a whole: Samples of COVID-19 (acute and convalescent) were obtained from the United States, Italy and Spain. The analysed material was cDNA or gDNA that came from T cells, B-cell-depleted T cells, or PBMCs.

This clone was seen once. As originally analysed: Amplification from reference gene primers served as the basis for estimated nucleated cell counts. Some clones are missing from TCRdb's copy, which holds only in-frame ones; the method was immunoSEQ multiplex PCR. V, J and clone size are those of that table, while D and trimming were read from the DNA. The table has around 120,000 clones, about four fifths seen once; the top ten hold 2% to 2.5%. The sequence was obtained from a man in his sixties or seventies with acute or convalescent COVID-19. Specimen: peripheral blood.

CDR3 nucleotide sequence: TGCGCCAGCAGCTTGGATCAGGGTTACACTGAAGCTTTCTTT. Protein: CASSLDQGYTEAFF. This rearrangement joins TRBV5-1 to TRBJ1-1; TRBD1 might be the D (5 bases). This CDR3 has 14 amino acids. V dropped 0 bases and J dropped 3 bases, with 9 bases sitting between them. The germline V gene encodes CDR1 SGHRS and CDR2 YFSETQ.